This T cell receptor (beta chain) derives from a study of T-cell memory formation after mild COVID-19. A single record per CDR3 protein comes from TCRdb applying MiXCR to the 5' RACE reads. The sample includes about 130,000 distinct CDR3 sequences, approximately 6.2% of them seen just once. The ends were cut back, 0 bases at V and 0 bases at J, with 7 bases in the middle. The CDR3 covers 14 residues. The germline CDR1 and CDR2 sequences are SGHRS and YFSETQ. The sequencing sample was made of PBMCs or a T cell subset sorted from them (not recorded which). The V and J genes are TRBV5-1 and TRBJ2-7; unclear D gene. This sequence was found in an adult woman who had mild COVID-19 (a few samples of this study predate the infection). Cell type and time point are not known. CDR3 coding DNA: TGCGCCAGCAGCTTGGATCCGAGCTCCTACGAGCAGTACGTC. It encodes CASSLDPSSYEQYV.